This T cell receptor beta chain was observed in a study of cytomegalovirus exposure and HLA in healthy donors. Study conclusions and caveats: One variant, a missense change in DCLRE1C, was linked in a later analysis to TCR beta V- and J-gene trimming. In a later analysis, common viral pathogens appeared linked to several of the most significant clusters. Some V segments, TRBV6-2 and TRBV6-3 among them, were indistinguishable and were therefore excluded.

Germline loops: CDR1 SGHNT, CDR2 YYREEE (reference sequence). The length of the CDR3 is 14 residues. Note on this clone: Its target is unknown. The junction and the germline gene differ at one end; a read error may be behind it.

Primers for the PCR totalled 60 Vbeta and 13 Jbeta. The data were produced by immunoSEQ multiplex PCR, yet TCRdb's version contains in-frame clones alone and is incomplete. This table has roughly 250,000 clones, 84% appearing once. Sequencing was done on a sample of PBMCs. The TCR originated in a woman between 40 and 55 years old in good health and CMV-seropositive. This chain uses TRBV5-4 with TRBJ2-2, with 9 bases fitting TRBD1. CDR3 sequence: CATQQGARTGEPFF. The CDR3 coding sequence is TGTGCCACCCAACAGGGGGCGCGAACCGGGGAGCCGTTTTTT.